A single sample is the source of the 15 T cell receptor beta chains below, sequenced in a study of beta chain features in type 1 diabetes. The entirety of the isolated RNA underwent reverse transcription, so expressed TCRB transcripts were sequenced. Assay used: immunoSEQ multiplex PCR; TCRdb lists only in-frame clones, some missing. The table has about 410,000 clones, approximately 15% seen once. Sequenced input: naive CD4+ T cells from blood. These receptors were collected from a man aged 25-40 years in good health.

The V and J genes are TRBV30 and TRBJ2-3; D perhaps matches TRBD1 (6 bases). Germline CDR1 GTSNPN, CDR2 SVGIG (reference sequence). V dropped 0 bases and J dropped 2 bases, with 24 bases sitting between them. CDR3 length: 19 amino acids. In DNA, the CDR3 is TGTGCCTGGAGTGTACTAGTGGGGGCAAAGACTGGAGCCACAGATACGCAGTATTTT. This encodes CAWSVLVGAKTGATDTQYF. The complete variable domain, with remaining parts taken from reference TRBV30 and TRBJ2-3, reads SQTIHQWPATLVQPVGSPLSLECTVEGTSNPNLYWYRQAAGRGLQLLFYSVGIGQISSEVPQNLSASRPQDRQFILSSKKLLLSDSGFYLCAWSVLVGAKTGATDTQYFGPGTRLTVL.

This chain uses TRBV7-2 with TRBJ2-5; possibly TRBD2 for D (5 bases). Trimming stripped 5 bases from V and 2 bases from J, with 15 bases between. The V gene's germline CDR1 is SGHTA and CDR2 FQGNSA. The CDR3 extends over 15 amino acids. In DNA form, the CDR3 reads TGTGCCAGCAGCCTTGAGGCGGGCAGGCAAGAGACCCAGTACTTC. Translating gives CASSLEAGRQETQYF.

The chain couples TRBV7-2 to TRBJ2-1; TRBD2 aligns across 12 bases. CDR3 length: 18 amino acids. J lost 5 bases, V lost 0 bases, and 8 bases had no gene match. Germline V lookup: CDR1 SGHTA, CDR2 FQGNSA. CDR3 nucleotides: TGTGCCAGCAGCTTAGCCCGGCTAGCGGGAGGGCCAAACAATGAGCAGTTCTTC. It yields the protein CASSLARLAGGPNNEQFF.

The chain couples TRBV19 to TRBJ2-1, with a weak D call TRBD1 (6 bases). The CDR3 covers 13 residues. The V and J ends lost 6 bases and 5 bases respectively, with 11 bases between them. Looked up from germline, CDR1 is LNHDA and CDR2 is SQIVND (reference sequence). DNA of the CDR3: TGTGCCAGTAGGGACAGAAGTAACAATGAGCAGTTCTTC. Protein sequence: CASRDRSNNEQFF.

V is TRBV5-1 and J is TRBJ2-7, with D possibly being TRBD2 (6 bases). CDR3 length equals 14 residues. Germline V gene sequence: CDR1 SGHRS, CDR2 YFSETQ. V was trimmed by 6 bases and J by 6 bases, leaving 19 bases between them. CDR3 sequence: CASKPAGNGVEQYF. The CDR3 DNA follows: TGCGCCAGCAAGCCTGCGGGGAACGGTGTCGAGCAGTACTTC.

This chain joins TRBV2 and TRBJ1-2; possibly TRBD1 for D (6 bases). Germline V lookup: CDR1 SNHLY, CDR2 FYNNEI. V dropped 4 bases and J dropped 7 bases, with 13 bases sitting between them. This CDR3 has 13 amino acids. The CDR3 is CASSAQDRLGYTF. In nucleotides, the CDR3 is TGTGCCAGCAGTGCGCAAGACAGGCTTGGCTACACCTTC.

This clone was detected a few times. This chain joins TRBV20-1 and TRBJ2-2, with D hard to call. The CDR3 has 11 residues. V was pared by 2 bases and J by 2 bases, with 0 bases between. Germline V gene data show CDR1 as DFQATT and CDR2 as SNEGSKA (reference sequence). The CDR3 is CSARNTGELFF. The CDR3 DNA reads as TGCAGTGCTAGAAACACCGGGGAGCTGTTTTTT.

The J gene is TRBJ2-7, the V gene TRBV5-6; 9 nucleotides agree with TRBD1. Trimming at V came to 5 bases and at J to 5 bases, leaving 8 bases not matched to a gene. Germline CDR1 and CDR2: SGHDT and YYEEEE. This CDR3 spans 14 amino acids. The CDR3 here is CASRLTGGVDEQYF. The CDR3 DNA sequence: TGTGCCAGCAGACTAACAGGGGGCGTCGACGAGCAGTACTTC.

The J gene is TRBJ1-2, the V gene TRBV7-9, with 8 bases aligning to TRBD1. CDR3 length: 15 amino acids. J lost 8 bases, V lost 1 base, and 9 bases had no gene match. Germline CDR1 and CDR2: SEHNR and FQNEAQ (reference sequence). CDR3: CASSLGQGHPWGYTF. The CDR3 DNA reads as TGTGCCAGCAGCTTAGGACAGGGGCACCCTTGGGGCTACACCTTC.

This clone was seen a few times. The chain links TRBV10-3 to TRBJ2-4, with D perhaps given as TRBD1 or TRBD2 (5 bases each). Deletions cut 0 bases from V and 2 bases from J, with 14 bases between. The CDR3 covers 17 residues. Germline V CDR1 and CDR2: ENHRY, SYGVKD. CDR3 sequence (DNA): TGTGCCATCAGTGAGTCGAGGGGTTCCCAGTCCAAAAACATTCAGTACTTC. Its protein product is CAISESRGSQSKNIQYF.

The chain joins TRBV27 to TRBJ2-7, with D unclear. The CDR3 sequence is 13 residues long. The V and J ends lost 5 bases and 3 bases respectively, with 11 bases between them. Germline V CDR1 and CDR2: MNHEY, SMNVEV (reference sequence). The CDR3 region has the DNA TGTGCCAGCAGTCCTGAAAATAGCTACGAGCAGTACGTC. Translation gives CASSPENSYEQYV.

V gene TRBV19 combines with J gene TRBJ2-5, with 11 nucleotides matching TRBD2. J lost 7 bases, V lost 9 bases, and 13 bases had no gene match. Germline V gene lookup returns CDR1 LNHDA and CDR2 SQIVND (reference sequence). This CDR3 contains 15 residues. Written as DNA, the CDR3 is TGTGCCAGCAGCCAAACTAGCGGGAGTGGTGGGACCCAGTACTTC. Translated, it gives CASSQTSGSGGTQYF.

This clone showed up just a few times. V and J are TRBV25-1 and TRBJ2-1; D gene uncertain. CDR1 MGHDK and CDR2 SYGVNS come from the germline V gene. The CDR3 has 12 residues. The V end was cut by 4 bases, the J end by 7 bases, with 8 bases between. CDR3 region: CASSGVWNEQFF. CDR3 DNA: TGTGCCAGCAGTGGAGTCTGGAATGAGCAGTTCTTC.

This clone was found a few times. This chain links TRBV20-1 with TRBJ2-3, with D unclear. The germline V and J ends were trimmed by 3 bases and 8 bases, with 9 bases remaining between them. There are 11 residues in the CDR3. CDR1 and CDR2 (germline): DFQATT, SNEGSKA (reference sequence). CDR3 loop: CSASFGSTQYF. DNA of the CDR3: TGCAGTGCTAGCTTTGGTAGTACGCAGTATTTT.

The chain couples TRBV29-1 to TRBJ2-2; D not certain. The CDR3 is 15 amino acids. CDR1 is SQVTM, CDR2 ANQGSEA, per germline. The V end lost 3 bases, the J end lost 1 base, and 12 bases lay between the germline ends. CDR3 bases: TGCAGCGTTGATCGATCTGTGGGGAACACCGGGGAGCTGTTTTTT. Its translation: CSVDRSVGNTGELFF.